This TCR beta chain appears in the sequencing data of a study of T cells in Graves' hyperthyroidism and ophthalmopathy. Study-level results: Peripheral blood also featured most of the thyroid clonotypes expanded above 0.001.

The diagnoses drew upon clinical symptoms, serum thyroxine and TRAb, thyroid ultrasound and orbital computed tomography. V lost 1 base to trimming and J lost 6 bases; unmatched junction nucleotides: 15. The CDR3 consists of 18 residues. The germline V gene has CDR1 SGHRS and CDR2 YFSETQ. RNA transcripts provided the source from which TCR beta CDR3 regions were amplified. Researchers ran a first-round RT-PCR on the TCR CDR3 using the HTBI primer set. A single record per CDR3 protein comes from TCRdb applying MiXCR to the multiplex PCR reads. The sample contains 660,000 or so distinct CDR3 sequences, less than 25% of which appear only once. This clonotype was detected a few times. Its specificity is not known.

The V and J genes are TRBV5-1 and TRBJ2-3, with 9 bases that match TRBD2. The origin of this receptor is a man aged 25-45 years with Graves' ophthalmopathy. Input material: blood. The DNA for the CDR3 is TGCGCCAGCAGCTTGCCTTCGGGCCTAGCGGGGAAACTGGATACGCAGTATTTT. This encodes CASSLPSGLAGKLDTQYF.